Reported below is one T cell receptor (beta chain). Its antigen is unidentified. Produced via immunoSEQ multiplex PCR; TCRdb's table is partial and in-frame only. The sample includes tens of thousands of clones, about 90% of them seen just once. The V and J ends lost 3 bases and 3 bases respectively, with 9 bases between them. The length of the CDR3 is 14 residues. Per germline, CDR1 MDHEN and CDR2 SYDVKM. The sample belongs to a study of T cells in localized non-small cell lung cancer. Overall study findings and caveats: Only one tumor region was sequenced, so heterogeneity remains possible. Greater blood T cell density accompanied longer overall survival.

This TCR came from a man between 40 and 70 years old with stage I lung adenocarcinoma. This chain links TRBV28 with TRBJ1-5; no firm D call. Sequenced here: peripheral blood, sampled before any cancer treatment. CDR3: CASSFVAHNQPQHF. The CDR3 nucleotides are TGTGCCAGCAGTTTTGTGGCCCACAATCAGCCCCAGCATTTT.